This TCR beta chain was found in a study of T cells after yellow fever vaccination. This clonotype came up many times. Its antigen is currently unknown. Study results and caveats: The booster response re-showed most primary clones: around 95% CD4, about 89% CD8. Weaker in magnitude, the secondary response showed a faster peak on day 5 versus 15.

V dropped 6 bases and J dropped 5; count of bases not matched to a gene: 3. The CDR3 runs to 13 residues. Germline loops: CDR1 SEHNR, CDR2 FQNEAQ (reference sequence). TCR cDNA, made by 5'RACE template switching, carried an added universal primer site and UMIs. In TCRdb, the 5' RACE reads were re-called with MiXCR into one record per CDR3 protein. The sample lists more than 65,000 distinct CDR3 sequences, 5.5% to 7.5% occurring once. The receptor's source is a young man who received the YFV17D yellow fever vaccine. The sample was CD4+ T cells sorted from PBMCs, taken around 16 days after the first yellow fever vaccination. The chain links TRBV7-9 to TRBJ2-5; the match to TRBD2 covers 10 bases. The CDR3 coding sequence is TGTGCCAGCAGGAGCGGGGGGGCTGAGACCCAGTACTTC. Translating gives CASRSGGAETQYF.